The 17 T cell receptor beta chains reported below all come from one sample, sequenced in a study of shared clonotypes between healthy human individuals. Clones were read by immunoSEQ multiplex PCR, and TCRdb kept only the in-frame ones, dropping some. Of under 1,100,000 clones listed, 75% to 80% are singletons. The specimen sequenced was memory CD4+ T cells from PBMCs. Subset meaning: CD45RA-negative fraction. The source is a man aged 18 to 30 in good health. Some clones in this sample may be carry-over from other donors' samples.

This clone was counted only a few times. The gene calls are TRBV28 and TRBJ2-3, with no clear D. V shed 4 bases and J shed 2 bases, with 16 bases lying between them. CDR3 length: 16 residues. Germline-derived CDR1 and CDR2 are MDHEN and SYDVKM. CDR3 sequence: CASSSLGRAYTDTQYF. The CDR3 region has the DNA TGTGCCAGCAGTTCCCTCGGCCGGGCCTACACAGATACGCAGTATTTT.

The rearrangement joins TRBV6-1 to TRBJ2-7; TRBD2 aligns across 10 bases. Germline CDR1 reads MNHNS; CDR2 reads SASEGT. The CDR3 contains 16 residues. V gave up 0 bases and J gave up 3 bases; unmatched junction bases: 5. The CDR3 DNA reads as TGTGCCAGCAGTGAAGCGGGTCTAGCGGGAGTCTACGAGCAGTACTTC. Translated, it gives CASSEAGLAGVYEQYF.

The chain recombines TRBV2 with TRBJ2-7, with 7 bases that match TRBD2. Germline V gene data show CDR1 as SNHLY and CDR2 as FYNNEI. V shed 1 base and J 5 bases; nucleotides not matched to a gene: 8. The CDR3 runs 15 residues. CDR3: CASSEEAGLGNEQYF. The CDR3 DNA reads TGTGCCAGCAGTGAAGAAGCGGGGCTTGGAAACGAGCAGTACTTC.

The rearrangement links TRBV6-6 to TRBJ2-5; maybe TRBD1 (6 bases). CDR1 and CDR2 (germline): MNHNY, SVGAGI (reference sequence). The CDR3 sequence is 13 residues long. Trimming shortened V by 5 bases and J by 3 bases, and 10 bases separated the two germline ends. The CDR3 here is CASSARGEETQYF. DNA for the CDR3: TGTGCCAGCAGTGCCAGGGGTGAAGAGACCCAGTACTTC.

J is TRBJ2-1 and V is TRBV7-7; TRBD1 agrees at 12 bases. This CDR3 contains 17 residues. V gave up 1 base and J gave up 9 bases; unmatched junction bases: 10. The germline gives CDR1 SSHAT, CDR2 FNYEAQ (reference sequence). The chain's CDR3 is CASSLVAGQGALGEQFF. CDR3 coding DNA: TGTGCCAGCAGCTTAGTCGCGGGACAGGGGGCTCTCGGTGAGCAGTTCTTC.

Comments on this clone: Additional DNA sequences in this sample encode the identical CDR3. The chain links TRBV27 to TRBJ1-4; 7 bases fit TRBD1. V trimming: 5 bases; J trimming: 3 bases; junction bases outside the gene matches: 6. CDR1 and CDR2 (germline): MNHEY, SMNVEV (reference sequence). The CDR3 has 15 residues. The CDR3 sequence is CASSPRDRANEKLFF. CDR3 DNA: TGTGCCAGCAGTCCCCGGGACAGAGCTAATGAAAAACTGTTTTTT.

This clone showed up just once. The CDR3 here is CASSRGSMQETQYF. CDR3 nucleotides: TGTGCCAGCAGCCGCGGGTCGATGCAAGAGACCCAGTACTTC. The chain combines TRBV7-9 with TRBJ2-5, with a tentative D call TRBD2 (5 bases). Deletions cut 5 bases from V and 2 bases from J, with 12 bases between. CDR1 and CDR2 from the germline V gene are SEHNR and FQNEAQ (reference sequence). CDR3 length: 14 residues.

The DNA of the CDR3 is TGTGCCAGGGTGAGGGGCAGACGGACCTATCAGCCCCAGCATTTT. This encodes CARVRGRRTYQPQHF. The chain couples TRBV5-3 to TRBJ1-5; tentative D call: TRBD1 (5 bases). TRBV5-3 is identified as an open reading frame with a role that is uncertain. This CDR3 has 15 residues. The V end lost 8 bases, the J end lost 5 bases, and 20 bases lay between the germline ends.

This clone appeared a single time. The same CDR3 also results from other DNA sequences found in this sample. The rearrangement uses TRBV15 and TRBJ2-2; perhaps TRBD2 as D (6 bases). This CDR3 contains 15 residues. CDR1 LNHNV and CDR2 YYDKDF come from the germline V gene (reference sequence). Trimming took 1 base from V and 4 from J, leaving 10 bases between them. CDR3 protein: CATSRVGSGTGELFF. The CDR3 DNA follows: TGTGCCACCAGCAGAGTCGGGAGTGGCACCGGGGAGCTGTTTTTT.

This clone was found a few times. The rearrangement uses TRBV6-1 and TRBJ1-4; 10 bases agree with TRBD1. Losses at the gene ends were 2 bases for V and 7 bases for J; bases not matched to a gene: 13. CDR1 is MNHNS and CDR2 is SASEGT in the germline V gene. There are 18 residues in the CDR3. This CDR3 reads CASSENRGAGQGPEKLFF. DNA for the CDR3: TGTGCCAGCAGTGAAAACCGCGGAGCGGGACAGGGGCCTGAAAAACTGTTTTTT.

In its sample, this clone was seen a few times. At the DNA level, this CDR3 is encoded by other sequences in the same sample as well. The chain recombines TRBV28 with TRBJ1-3; D not certain. V was shortened by 3 bases and J by 6 bases, with 3 bases between the two germline ends. The CDR3 contains 11 residues. Looked up from germline, CDR1 is MDHEN and CDR2 is SYDVKM. CDR3 DNA sequence: TGTGCCAGCAGTTTCTTAAACACCATATATTTT. It specifies CASSFLNTIYF.

This clone came up once. It may be a read error: a sequence one base away is much more abundant. The J gene is TRBJ1-1, the V gene TRBV5-4; 10 nucleotides match TRBD1. With V trimmed by 2 bases and J by 1 base, 2 bases remained unmatched. The CDR3 is 15 amino acids. Per germline, CDR1 SGHNT and CDR2 YYREEE (reference sequence). As DNA, the CDR3 is TGTGCCAGCAGCTTCCGGGACAGGGGGAACACTGAAGCTTTCTTT. The encoded protein is CASSFRDRGNTEAFF.

The chain recombines TRBV21-1 with TRBJ2-1; the D call in the table, TRBD2, was not verified against the DNA. TRBV21-1 is recorded as a pseudogene. This CDR3 is built from 15 residues. This chain's CDR3 is CASTLGDSRSYEQFF. CDR3 DNA: TGTGCCAGCACCCTTGGGGACTCCCGTAGCTATGAGCAGTTCTTC.

This clone was counted once. The V and J genes are TRBV2 and TRBJ2-5, with unresolved D. Per the germline V gene, CDR1 is SNHLY and CDR2 is FYNNEI. The CDR3 is 13 residues long. The V and J ends lost 2 bases and 6 bases respectively, with 10 bases between them. DNA of the CDR3: TGTGCCAGCAGTGAATACAGCCAGCAGACCCAGTACTTC. Its protein product is CASSEYSQQTQYF. The complete variable domain, with remaining parts taken from reference TRBV2 and TRBJ2-5, reads EPEVTQTPSHQVTQMGQEVILRCVPISNHLYFYWYRQILGQKVEFLVSFYNNEISEKSEIFDDQFSVERPDGSNFTLKIRSTKLEDSAMYFCASSEYSQQTQYFGPGTRLLVL.

Concerning this clone itself: Other DNA sequences in this sample translate to the same CDR3. The CDR3 loop reads CASSLTVGSYEQYF. Here the CDR3 DNA reads TGCGCCAGCAGCTTGACAGTAGGCTCCTACGAGCAGTACTTC. The V call is TRBV5-1, the J call TRBJ2-7; D unclear. CDR3 length: 14 residues. Trimming stripped 1 base from V and 0 bases from J, with 8 bases between. The V gene's germline CDR1 is SGHRS and CDR2 YFSETQ. The whole variable domain, remainder taken from reference TRBV5-1 and TRBJ2-7, is KAGVTQTPRYLIKTRGQQVTLSCSPISGHRSVSWYQQTPGQGLQFLFEYFSETQRNKGNFPGRFSGRQFSNSRSEMNVSTLELGDSALYLCASSLTVGSYEQYFGPGTRLTVT.

As for this clone: The same CDR3 also results from other DNA sequences found in this sample. The chain recombines TRBV5-1 with TRBJ2-5; D call uncertain. This CDR3 has 14 residues. CDR1 is SGHRS and CDR2 is YFSETQ in the germline V gene. Trimming stripped 1 base from V and 1 base from J, with 8 bases between. This CDR3 is CASSLTRSQETQYF. Written as DNA, the CDR3 is TGCGCCAGCAGCTTGACGCGGAGCCAAGAGACCCAGTACTTC. Combining the CDR3 with reference TRBV5-1 and TRBJ2-5 gives the whole variable domain KAGVTQTPRYLIKTRGQQVTLSCSPISGHRSVSWYQQTPGQGLQFLFEYFSETQRNKGNFPGRFSGRQFSNSRSEMNVSTLELGDSALYLCASSLTRSQETQYFGPGTRLLVL.

This chain uses TRBV6-1 with TRBJ2-7, with 9 nucleotides matching TRBD1. The V segment lost 2 bases and the J segment 5 bases; nucleotides outside the gene matches: 7. This CDR3 contains 15 residues. Germline CDR1 and CDR2: MNHNS and SASEGT. The CDR3 DNA is TGTGCCAGCAGTGAATCGGGGACAGGGAAACACGAGCAGTACTTC. Its translation: CASSESGTGKHEQYF.